This T cell receptor beta chain was captured in a study of vaccination and CD4 T cells after COVID-19. CDR3 length: 14 amino acids. Between the trimmed V and J ends, which lost 5 bases and 2 bases, there was a span of 13 bases. The V gene's germline CDR1 is SGHTA and CDR2 FQGNSA. Cultured CD4+ T-cell DNA underwent Oncomine TCR Beta short-read sequencing. TCRdb passed the PCR reads through MiXCR, listing each CDR3 protein once. The data show approximately 22,000 distinct CDR3 sequences, with roughly 40% seen just once and roughly a tenth held by the top ten. On this clonotype: No antigen is known for it.

Time point indicated: late sampling 161 to 241 days after vaccination in a few convalescent patients. The treatment: roughly nine-day PBMC culture with coronavirus spike peptide pools or control peptides (ViraFEST assay). This sequence originates from a human donor who had recovered from COVID-19. The rearrangement uses TRBV7-2 and TRBJ2-7; D not resolved. The specimen comprised CD4+ T cells from blood, cultured in vitro, sampled about 7 months after SARS-CoV-2 vaccination. The CDR3 loop reads CASSNTNWPYEQYF. The CDR3 region has the DNA TGTGCCAGCAGCAACACGAACTGGCCCTACGAGCAGTACTTC.